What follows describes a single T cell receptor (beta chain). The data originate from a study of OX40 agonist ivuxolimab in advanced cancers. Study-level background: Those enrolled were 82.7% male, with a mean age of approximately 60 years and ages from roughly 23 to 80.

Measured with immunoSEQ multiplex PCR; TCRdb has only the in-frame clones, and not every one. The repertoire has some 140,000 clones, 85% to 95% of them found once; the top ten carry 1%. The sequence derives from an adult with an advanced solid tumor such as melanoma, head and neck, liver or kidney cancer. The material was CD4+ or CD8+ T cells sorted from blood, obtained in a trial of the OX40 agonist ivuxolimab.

CDR3 in amino acids: CAISADGSSYEQYF. CDR3 bases: TGTGCCATCAGTGCGGACGGATCCTCCTACGAGCAGTACTTC. The chain carries TRBV10-3 and TRBJ2-7; the D is unclear. The CDR3 has 14 residues. V was trimmed by 4 bases and J by 0 bases, leaving 10 bases between them. The germline gives CDR1 ENHRY, CDR2 SYGVKD.